The TCR beta chain under discussion was sequenced for a study of T cell changes during pregnancy in multiple sclerosis. Only one count was recorded for this clone. This CDR3 has 15 residues. CDR1 is SGHKS and CDR2 is YYEKEE in the germline V gene (reference sequence). Trimming removed 4 bases from V and 2 bases from J; junction bases left unmatched: 7. TCRdb's table, derived via immunoSEQ multiplex PCR, lists solely in-frame clones and lacks some. The table shows about 87,000 clones, with around 95% occurring only once. The chain carries TRBV5-5 and TRBJ2-7; 9 nucleotides align to TRBD1. The sequencing here drew on peripheral blood, taken in the third trimester of pregnancy. The receptor comes from a female donor in good health, enrolled as a control in a pregnancy study. CDR3: CASSVDRGEAYEQYF. As DNA, the CDR3 is TGTGCCAGCAGCGTAGACAGGGGGGAGGCCTACGAGCAGTACTTC.